The next 30 T cell receptor beta chains were all read from a single sample in a study of blood T cells in healthy people across ages. It was with a sample-barcoded 5' primer and a J-beta primer mix that a second PCR of about 6 to 11 cycles was run. TCRdb passed the 5' RACE reads through MiXCR, listing each CDR3 protein once. The sample shows some 670,000 distinct CDR3 sequences, around 50% of them seen only once. The specimen was blood. The receptors originated from a woman aged 80 or older in good health.

For this clonotype: Possible read error: a much larger clone is one base away. The J gene is TRBJ2-3, the V gene TRBV27; the D gene is possibly TRBD1 (5 bases). The CDR3 has 16 residues. Germline V lookup: CDR1 MNHEY, CDR2 SMNVEV (reference sequence). V shed 0 bases and J shed 3 bases, with 13 bases lying between them. The CDR3, as DNA: TGTGCCAGCAGTTTATCGCGCAGGGTGGGAACAGATACGCAGTATTTT. Translating it yields CASSLSRRVGTDTQYF.

Comments on this clonotype: A much bigger clone sits one base away, suggesting this may be a read error. The chain joins TRBV12-3 or TRBV12-4 to TRBJ2-3; D might be TRBD2 (7 bases). V lost 4 bases and J lost 1, with 18 bases in between. The CDR3 length is 17 residues. CDR3 in amino acids: CASSSGQWGGGTDTQYF. CDR3 in DNA: TGTGCCAGCAGTTCGGGTCAGTGGGGGGGCGGCACAGATACGCAGTATTTT.

The J gene is TRBJ1-2, the V gene TRBV4-2, with a weak D call TRBD1 (5 bases). Per the germline V gene, CDR1 is LGHNA and CDR2 is YNFKEQ. V lost 1 base, J lost 0 bases, and 12 bases lay in between. The CDR3 totals 16 residues. CDR3 in amino acids: CASSQVDSHPNYGYTF. CDR3 DNA sequence: TGTGCCAGCAGCCAAGTTGACAGTCATCCTAACTATGGCTACACCTTC.

This clonotype was counted a few times. V gene TRBV20-1 combines with J gene TRBJ1-1; TRBD1 aligns across 7 bases. V lost 8 bases to trimming and J lost 5 bases; unmatched junction nucleotides: 17. The CDR3 has 15 amino acids. The germline V gene encodes CDR1 DFQATT and CDR2 SNEGSKA (reference sequence). CDR3 nucleotide sequence: TGCAGTTCCCCCCGGGGACAGCGTACGGGGACTGAAGCTTTCTTT. The encoded protein is CSSPRGQRTGTEAFF.

As regards this clonotype: A much bigger clone sits one base away, suggesting this may be a read error. The J gene is TRBJ1-2, the V gene TRBV12-3 or TRBV12-4, with D perhaps matching TRBD1 (6 bases). Trimming removed 6 bases from V and 7 bases from J, with 15 bases in between. This CDR3 is built from 13 residues. The CDR3 loop reads CASSPHTGSGYTF. The CDR3 DNA is TGTGCCAGCAGCCCCCATACAGGGAGTGGCTACACCTTC.

This clonotype has more than one count but fewer than ten. The rearrangement joins TRBV15 to TRBJ1-4; TRBD1 might be the D (5 bases). The germline gives CDR1 LNHNV, CDR2 YYDKDF (reference sequence). Trimming stripped 8 bases from V and 7 bases from J, with 14 bases between. This CDR3 is built from 13 residues. In DNA form, the CDR3 reads TGTGCCACCCACGGGGCGCGGCGTGAAAAACTGTTTTTT. Translated: CATHGARREKLFF.

As to this clonotype: Just one base apart from a much larger clone, this may be a read error. This rearrangement joins TRBV27 to TRBJ2-7; D might be TRBD1 or TRBD2, each matching 5 bases. Deletions cut 7 bases from V and 7 bases from J, with 29 bases between. The CDR3 has 17 residues. CDR1 and CDR2 from the germline V gene are MNHEY and SMNVEV (reference sequence). The CDR3 DNA reads TGTGCCAGCACCGGTGGGGGTGAGGCGGGCACCTACAATGAGCAGTACTTC. This encodes CASTGGGEAGTYNEQYF.

V gene TRBV7-2 combines with J gene TRBJ2-7; D possibly corresponds to TRBD2 (5 bases). This CDR3 has 16 amino acids. V gave up 6 bases and J gave up 0 bases, with 18 bases separating them. Germline assignment: CDR1 SGHTA and CDR2 FQGNSA. CDR3 nucleotide sequence: TGTGCCAGCAGACCGGACTCTCGGCCCTACTCCTACGAGCAGTACTTC. The encoded protein is CASRPDSRPYSYEQYF.

The CDR3 here is CASSQEGTGDEKLFF. The DNA of the CDR3 is TGCGCCAGCAGCCAAGAAGGGACAGGGGATGAAAAACTGTTTTTT. The V and J genes are TRBV4-1 and TRBJ1-4; 10 positions agree with TRBD1. Per the germline V gene, CDR1 is MGHRA and CDR2 is YSYEKL. The J segment lost 6 bases and the V segment lost 0 bases, leaving 1 base of the junction unmatched. The CDR3 totals 15 residues.

Note on this clonotype: A much larger clone is a single base away; this may be a read error. This chain uses TRBV25-1 with TRBJ2-5; D may be TRBD2 (7 bases). The V end was cut by 2 bases, the J end by 11 bases, with 30 bases between. Germline V gene data show CDR1 as MGHDK and CDR2 as SYGVNS. The CDR3 runs 18 residues. CDR3 protein: CASSEENHREGRDNEQYF. The CDR3 DNA sequence: TGTGCCAGCAGTGAAGAGAATCACAGGGAGGGGAGAGACAATGAGCAGTACTTC.

The gene calls are TRBV4-2 and TRBJ2-4; no definite D call. CDR3 size: 14 residues. V lost 1 base and J lost 8, with 12 bases in between. CDR1 LGHNA and CDR2 YNFKEQ come from the germline V gene. As DNA, the CDR3 is TGTGCCAGCAGCCAAGTGCTGAGGCTGGACATTCAGTACTTC. Its translation: CASSQVLRLDIQYF.

A word on this clonotype: A much larger clone differs by one base, so this may be a read error. The rearrangement joins TRBV10-3 to TRBJ2-3; D might be TRBD2 (5 bases). The V and J ends lost 8 bases and 6 bases respectively, with 18 bases between them. This CDR3 region has 14 residues. Germline CDR1 and CDR2: ENHRY and SYGVKD. The CDR3 protein is CAISSGLGMDTQYF. The CDR3 DNA reads as TGTGCCATCTCCTCTGGGCTCGGGATGGATACGCAGTATTTT.

This clonotype was recorded many times. This chain links TRBV5-1 with TRBJ2-3; D uncertain. Trimming took 0 bases from V and 4 from J, leaving 9 bases between them. From germline, CDR1 is SGHRS and CDR2 YFSETQ. The CDR3 is 14 amino acids. In DNA form, the CDR3 reads TGCGCCAGCAGCTTGGATAACGGGCCAGATACGCAGTATTTT. This gives the protein CASSLDNGPDTQYF.

The rearrangement links TRBV6-6 to TRBJ1-2, with 8 bases fitting TRBD1. The V segment lost 0 bases and the J segment 8 bases; nucleotides outside the gene matches: 5. CDR1 is MNHNY and CDR2 is SVGAGI in the germline V gene (reference sequence). CDR3 length: 14 residues. CDR3 sequence reads: CASSYSPDRGGYTF. For the CDR3, the DNA is TGTGCCAGCAGTTACTCACCCGACAGGGGCGGCTACACCTTC.

The V gene is TRBV5-1, the J gene TRBJ2-2; D is uncertain. Germline V gene lookup returns CDR1 SGHRS and CDR2 YFSETQ. The CDR3 spans 15 residues. Trimming took off 4 bases at V and 4 bases at J, with 14 bases between the two ends. The CDR3 nucleotides read TGCGCCAGCAGCCTCGACCCAACGAGCACCGGGGAGCTGTTTTTT. Amino acid sequence: CASSLDPTSTGELFF.

V is TRBV29-1 and J is TRBJ1-2; no clear D gene. Germline V gives CDR1 SQVTM, CDR2 ANQGSEA. CDR3 length equals 13 residues. Between the trimmed V and J ends, which lost 0 bases and 7 bases, there was a span of 12 bases. CDR3: CSVEDLGDSGYTF. DNA for the CDR3: TGCAGCGTTGAAGATCTCGGGGATAGTGGCTACACCTTC.

This chain joins TRBV12-3 or TRBV12-4 and TRBJ2-3, with D unresolved. The CDR3 length is 15 residues. V was pared by 3 bases and J by 2 bases, with 12 bases between. In DNA, the CDR3 is TGTGCCAGCAGTTTGAACAGACTTACCACAGATACGCAGTATTTT. It specifies CASSLNRLTTDTQYF.

As for this clonotype: A much larger clone differs by one base, so this may be a read error. This chain links TRBV29-1 with TRBJ1-1; D call uncertain. Germline loops: CDR1 SQVTM, CDR2 ANQGSEA. Between the trimmed V and J ends, which lost 7 bases and 1 base, there was a span of 4 bases. The CDR3 spans 10 residues. The CDR3 DNA is TGCAGCGCTGGGAACACTGAAGCTTTCTTT. This translates into CSAGNTEAFF. Based on the CDR3 plus reference TRBV29-1 and TRBJ1-1, the full variable domain is SAVISQKPSRDICQRGTSLTIQCQVDSQVTMMFWYRQQPGQSLTLIATANQGSEATYESGFVIDKFPISRPNLTFSTLTVSNMSPEDSSIYLCSAGNTEAFFGQGTRLTVV.

Ten or more counts support this clonotype. The J gene is TRBJ2-3, the V gene TRBV4-1, with no clear D. Germline loops: CDR1 MGHRA, CDR2 YSYEKL. CDR3 length equals 15 residues. Between the trimmed V and J ends, which lost 0 bases and 1 base, there was a span of 8 bases. CDR3 in DNA: TGCGCCAGCAGCCAAGAGTCCACTCGCACAGATACGCAGTATTTT. Protein product: CASSQESTRTDTQYF.

The chain carries TRBV7-2 and TRBJ1-2; D is perhaps TRBD1 (5 bases). The CDR3 extends over 14 amino acids. V dropped 2 bases and J dropped 1 base, with 8 bases sitting between them. Germline values: CDR1 SGHTA, CDR2 FQGNSA. The CDR3 bases are TGTGCCAGCAGCTTAAACAGGAATAACTATGGCTACACCTTC. Translating gives CASSLNRNNYGYTF.

Worth noting for this clonotype: A much larger clone differs from this one at a single base, so this may be a read error. The rearrangement joins TRBV7-9 to TRBJ1-5; no reliable D call. The CDR3 has 12 amino acids. Germline CDR1 reads SEHNR; CDR2 reads FQNEAQ (reference sequence). Trimming stripped 2 bases from V and 7 bases from J, with 6 bases between. In DNA, the CDR3 is TGTGCCAGCAGCTTAACAAAGCAGCCCCAGCATTTT. It translates to CASSLTKQPQHF.

This clonotype is a singleton in its sample. The J gene is TRBJ1-4, the V gene TRBV25-1, with a weak D call TRBD1 (5 bases). The V gene lost 6 bases and the J gene lost 8 bases, with 16 bases spanning the gap. The germline CDR1 and CDR2 sequences are MGHDK and SYGVNS. The CDR3 spans 14 residues. The DNA for the CDR3 is TGTGCCAGCAGCCCGGGACCCCTAGACGAAAAACTGTTTTTT. It specifies CASSPGPLDEKLFF.

This chain links TRBV5-6 with TRBJ2-7; 9 bases map to TRBD1. Germline V gene sequence: CDR1 SGHDT, CDR2 YYEEEE. The CDR3 has 13 amino acids. V gave up 3 bases and J gave up 6 bases; unmatched junction bases: 4. CDR3 region: CASSYKDRGEQYF. CDR3 bases: TGTGCCAGCAGCTACAAGGACAGGGGCGAGCAGTACTTC. Using reference TRBV5-6 and TRBJ2-7 for the parts outside the CDR3, the full variable domain is DAGVTQSPTHLIKTRGQQVTLRCSPKSGHDTVSWYQQALGQGPQFIFQYYEEEERQRGNFPDRFSGHQFPNYSSELNVNALLLGDSALYLCASSYKDRGEQYFGPGTRLTVT.

The chain couples TRBV7-9 to TRBJ1-4; the D gene is possibly TRBD1 (6 bases). Germline V lookup: CDR1 SEHNR, CDR2 FQNEAQ (reference sequence). This CDR3 has 15 amino acids. The V gene lost 0 bases and the J gene lost 9 bases, with 14 bases spanning the gap. CDR3 nucleotide sequence: TGTGCCAGCAGCTTAGCCTGGACAGAAAATAAAAAACTGTTTTTT. Protein: CASSLAWTENKKLFF.

The rearrangement uses TRBV10-3 and TRBJ2-7; TRBD1 matches at 8 bases. The junction had 2 bases not matched to a gene; V was cut back by 4 bases and J by 0 bases. The CDR3 runs to 14 residues. Germline V gene sequence: CDR1 ENHRY, CDR2 SYGVKD. CDR3 DNA sequence: TGTGCCATCAGTGGACAGGGGAGCTCCTACGAGCAGTACTTC. It codes for CAISGQGSSYEQYF.

In the case of this clonotype: This sequence may be a read error, since a much larger clone differs from it by one base. The chain uses TRBV12-3 or TRBV12-4 and TRBJ2-7, with no clear D. V was clipped by 3 bases and J by 6 bases, with 12 bases between them. This CDR3 has 13 residues. The CDR3 loop is CASSFAPNGEQYF. CDR3 coding DNA: TGTGCCAGCAGTTTCGCTCCGAATGGCGAGCAGTACTTC.

This clonotype was counted many times. V gene TRBV28 combines with J gene TRBJ2-5, with 7 nucleotides matching TRBD1. Germline V gene data show CDR1 as MDHEN and CDR2 as SYDVKM. The V segment lost 6 bases and the J segment 4 bases; nucleotides outside the gene matches: 23. The CDR3 loop spans 19 amino acids. CDR3 in amino acids: CASRDLTRQGVGLGETQYF. CDR3 DNA sequence: TGTGCCAGCAGGGACCTCACTCGACAGGGAGTAGGCTTAGGAGAGACCCAGTACTTC. Together with reference TRBV28 and TRBJ2-5, the CDR3 gives the full variable domain: DVKVTQSSRYLVKRTGEKVFLECVQDMDHENMFWYRQDPGLGLRLIYFSYDVKMKEKGDIPEGYSVSREKKERFSLILESASTNQTSMYLCASRDLTRQGVGLGETQYFGPGTRLLVL.

This clonotype was recorded many times. The gene calls are TRBV6-5 and TRBJ1-4; TRBD1 is a possible D gene (5 bases). This CDR3 comprises 15 residues. The V gene's germline CDR1 is MNHEY and CDR2 SVGAGI. V lost 2 bases, J lost 12 bases, and 19 bases lay in between. The CDR3 DNA is TGTGCCAGCAGTTACCGCCGGGACGGCCGTTCGGAACTGTTTTTT. Its translation is CASSYRRDGRSELFF.

To note about this clonotype: This may come from a read error, since a much larger clone is one base off. The CDR3 bases are TGTGCCACCATCGGGGCGGAACCCTACAATGAGCGGTACTTC. It yields the protein CATIGAEPYNERYF. The chain uses TRBV6-6 and TRBJ2-7; D could derive from TRBD1 or TRBD2 (5 bases each). The CDR3 is 14 amino acids. Germline loops: CDR1 MNHNY, CDR2 SVGAGI (reference sequence).

The chain couples TRBV12-3 or TRBV12-4 to TRBJ2-3, with D possibly being TRBD1 or TRBD2 (5 bases each). Deletions cut 5 bases from V and 2 bases from J, with 14 bases between. The CDR3 runs to 15 residues. The CDR3 reads CASSPQDFFTDTQYF. DNA of the CDR3: TGTGCCAGCAGTCCACAGGACTTTTTCACAGATACGCAGTATTTT.